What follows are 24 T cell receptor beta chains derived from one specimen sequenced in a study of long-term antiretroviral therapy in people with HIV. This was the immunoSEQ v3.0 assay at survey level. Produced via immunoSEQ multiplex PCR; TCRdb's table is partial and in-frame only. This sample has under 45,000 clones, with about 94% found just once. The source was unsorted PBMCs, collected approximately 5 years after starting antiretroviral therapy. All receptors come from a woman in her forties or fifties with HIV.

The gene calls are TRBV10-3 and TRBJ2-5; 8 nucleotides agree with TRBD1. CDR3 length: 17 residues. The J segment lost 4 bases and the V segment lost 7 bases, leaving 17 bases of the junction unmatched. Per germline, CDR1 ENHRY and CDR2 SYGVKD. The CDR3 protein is CAIKSGTGTTGGETQYF. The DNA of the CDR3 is TGTGCCATCAAATCCGGGACAGGAACTACCGGGGGAGAGACCCAGTACTTC.

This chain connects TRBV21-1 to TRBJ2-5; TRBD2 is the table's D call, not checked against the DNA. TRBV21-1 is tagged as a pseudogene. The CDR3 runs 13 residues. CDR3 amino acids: CASSKGLDATQYF. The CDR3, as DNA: TGTGCCAGCAGCAAAGGACTAGATGCGACCCAGTACTTC.

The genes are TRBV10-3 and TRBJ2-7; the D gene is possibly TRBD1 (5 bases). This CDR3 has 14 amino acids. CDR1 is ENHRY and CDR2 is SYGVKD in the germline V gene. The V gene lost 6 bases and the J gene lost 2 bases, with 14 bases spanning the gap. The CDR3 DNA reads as TGTGCCATCAGGACCGAAGGGGTCGCCTACGAGCAGTACTTC. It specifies CAIRTEGVAYEQYF.

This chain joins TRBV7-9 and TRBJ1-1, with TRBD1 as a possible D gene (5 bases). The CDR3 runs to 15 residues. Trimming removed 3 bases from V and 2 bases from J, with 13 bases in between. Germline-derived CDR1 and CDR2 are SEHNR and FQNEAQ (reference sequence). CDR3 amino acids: CASSFSDSTNTEAFF. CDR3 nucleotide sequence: TGTGCCAGCAGCTTTTCCGACAGCACCAACACTGAAGCTTTCTTT.

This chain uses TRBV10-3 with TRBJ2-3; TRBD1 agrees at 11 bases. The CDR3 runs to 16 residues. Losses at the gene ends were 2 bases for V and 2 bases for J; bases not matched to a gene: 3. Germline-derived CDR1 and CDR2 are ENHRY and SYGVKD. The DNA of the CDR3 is TGTGCCATCAGTGAGGGACAGGGGGCCATCACAGATACGCAGTATTTT. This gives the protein CAISEGQGAITDTQYF.

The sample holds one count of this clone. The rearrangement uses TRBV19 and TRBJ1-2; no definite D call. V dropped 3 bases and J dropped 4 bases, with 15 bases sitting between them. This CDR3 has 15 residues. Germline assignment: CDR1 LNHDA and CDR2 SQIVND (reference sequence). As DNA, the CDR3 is TGTGCCAGTAGTATGTACCGGGCCCAAGGCTATGGCTACACCTTC. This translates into CASSMYRAQGYGYTF.

The CDR3 here is CSVKGTWGEMNTEAFF. DNA of the CDR3: TGCAGCGTTAAGGGGACATGGGGGGAAATGAACACTGAAGCTTTCTTT. The chain uses TRBV29-1 and TRBJ1-1, with D maybe TRBD1 (6 bases). The CDR3 is 16 amino acids. CDR1 SQVTM and CDR2 ANQGSEA come from the germline V gene. With 5 bases removed from V and 0 bases from J, the gap between germline ends came to 19 bases.

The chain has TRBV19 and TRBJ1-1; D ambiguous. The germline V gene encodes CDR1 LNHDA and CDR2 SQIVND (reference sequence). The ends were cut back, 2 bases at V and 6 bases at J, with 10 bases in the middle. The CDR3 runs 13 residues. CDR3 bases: TGTGCCAGTAGTATAACTCAAACTTCTGAAGCTTTCTTT. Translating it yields CASSITQTSEAFF.

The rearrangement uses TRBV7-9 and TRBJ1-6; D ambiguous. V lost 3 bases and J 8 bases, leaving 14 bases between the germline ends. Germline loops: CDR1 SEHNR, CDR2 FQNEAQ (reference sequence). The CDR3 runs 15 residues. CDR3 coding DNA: TGTGCCAGCAGCTTGAGACCGGACGGGCATTCACCCCTCCACTTT. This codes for CASSLRPDGHSPLHF. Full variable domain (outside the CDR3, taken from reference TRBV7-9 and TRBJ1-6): DTGVSQNPRHKITKRGQNVTFRCDPISEHNRLYWYRQTLGQGPEFLTYFQNEAQLEKSRLLSDRFSAERPKGSFSTLEIQRTEQGDSAMYLCASSLRPDGHSPLHFGNGTRLTVT.

The CDR3 DNA reads TGTGCCAGCAGCGTCTTTCCTTCCGGGACTGAAGCTTTCTTT. Translating it yields CASSVFPSGTEAFF. The rearrangement joins TRBV9 to TRBJ1-1, with unresolved D. Germline assignment: CDR1 SGDLS and CDR2 YYNGEE. CDR3 length: 14 amino acids. V was trimmed by 2 bases and J by 5 bases, leaving 13 bases between them. Based on the CDR3 plus reference TRBV9 and TRBJ1-1, the full variable domain is DSGVTQTPKHLITATGQRVTLRCSPRSGDLSVYWYQQSLDQGLQFLIQYYNGEERAKGNILERFSAQQFPDLHSELNLSSLELGDSALYFCASSVFPSGTEAFFGQGTRLTVV.

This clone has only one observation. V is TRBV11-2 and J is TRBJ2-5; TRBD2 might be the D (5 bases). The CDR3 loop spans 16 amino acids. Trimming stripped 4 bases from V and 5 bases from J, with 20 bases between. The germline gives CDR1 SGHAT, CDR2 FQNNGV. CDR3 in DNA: TGTGCCAGCAGCTCCCTAGACATTATGGGCGGGGAGACCCAGTACTTC. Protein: CASSSLDIMGGETQYF.

The CDR3 loop is CASRPPGVTGSSYNEQFF. The CDR3 nucleotides read TGTGCCAGCAGACCCCCCGGGGTGACAGGGAGCTCCTACAATGAGCAGTTCTTC. The V gene is TRBV7-9, the J gene TRBJ2-1; 7 bases agree with TRBD1. The CDR3 extends over 18 amino acids. J lost 0 bases, V lost 6 bases, and 14 bases had no gene match. The germline gives CDR1 SEHNR, CDR2 FQNEAQ (reference sequence).

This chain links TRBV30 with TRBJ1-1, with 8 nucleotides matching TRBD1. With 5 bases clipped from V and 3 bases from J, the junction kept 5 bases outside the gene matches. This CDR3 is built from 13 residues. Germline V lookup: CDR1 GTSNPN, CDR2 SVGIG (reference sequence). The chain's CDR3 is CAWGLDRDTEAFF. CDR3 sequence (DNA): TGTGCCTGGGGATTGGACAGGGACACTGAAGCTTTCTTT. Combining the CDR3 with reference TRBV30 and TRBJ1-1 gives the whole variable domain SQTIHQWPATLVQPVGSPLSLECTVEGTSNPNLYWYRQAAGRGLQLLFYSVGIGQISSEVPQNLSASRPQDRQFILSSKKLLLSDSGFYLCAWGLDRDTEAFFGQGTRLTVV.

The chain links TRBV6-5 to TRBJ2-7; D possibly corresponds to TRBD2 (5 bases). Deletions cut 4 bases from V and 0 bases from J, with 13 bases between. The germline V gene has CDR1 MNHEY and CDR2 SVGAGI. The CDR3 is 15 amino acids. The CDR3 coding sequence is TGTGCCAGCAGTTTCCGCCGGACTCACTCCTACGAGCAGTACTTC. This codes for CASSFRRTHSYEQYF.

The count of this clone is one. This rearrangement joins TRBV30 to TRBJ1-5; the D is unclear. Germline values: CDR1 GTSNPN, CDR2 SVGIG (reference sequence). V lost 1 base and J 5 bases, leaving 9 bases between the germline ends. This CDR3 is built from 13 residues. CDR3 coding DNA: TGTGCCTGGAGTGCAGACACCGATCAGCCCCAGCATTTT. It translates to CAWSADTDQPQHF.

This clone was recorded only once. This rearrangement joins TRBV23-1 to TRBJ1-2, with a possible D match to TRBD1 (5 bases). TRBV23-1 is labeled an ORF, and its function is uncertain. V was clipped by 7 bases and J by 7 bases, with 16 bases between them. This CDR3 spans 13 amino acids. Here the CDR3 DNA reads TGCGCCAGCAAAGGGGAACTAAAGGGTGGCTACACCTTC. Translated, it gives CASKGELKGGYTF.

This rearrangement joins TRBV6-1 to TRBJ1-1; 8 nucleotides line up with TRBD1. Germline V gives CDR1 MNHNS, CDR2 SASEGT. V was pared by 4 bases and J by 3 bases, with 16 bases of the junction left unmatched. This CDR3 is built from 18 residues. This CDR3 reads CASSGGQGWLRTYTEAFF. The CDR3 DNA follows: TGTGCCAGCAGTGGTGGACAGGGTTGGTTAAGGACGTACACTGAAGCTTTCTTT.

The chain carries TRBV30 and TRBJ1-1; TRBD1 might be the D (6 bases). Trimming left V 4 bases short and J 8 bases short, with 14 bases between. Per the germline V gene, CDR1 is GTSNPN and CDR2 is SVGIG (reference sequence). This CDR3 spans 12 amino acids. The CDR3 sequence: CAWTPLGGEAFF. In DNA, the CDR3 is TGTGCCTGGACTCCCCTCGGGGGCGAAGCTTTCTTT.

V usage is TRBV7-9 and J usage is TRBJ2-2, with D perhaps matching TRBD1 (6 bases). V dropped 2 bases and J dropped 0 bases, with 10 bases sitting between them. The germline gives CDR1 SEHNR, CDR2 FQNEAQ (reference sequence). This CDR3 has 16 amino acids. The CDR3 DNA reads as TGTGCCAGCAGCTTATTGAACAGGGCGAACACCGGGGAGCTGTTTTTT. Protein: CASSLLNRANTGELFF.

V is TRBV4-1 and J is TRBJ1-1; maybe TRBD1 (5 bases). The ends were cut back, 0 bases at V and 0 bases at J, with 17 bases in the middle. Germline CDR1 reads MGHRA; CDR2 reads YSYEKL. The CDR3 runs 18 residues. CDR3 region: CASSQDHSRVTMNTEAFF. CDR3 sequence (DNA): TGCGCCAGCAGCCAAGATCACAGCAGGGTAACCATGAACACTGAAGCTTTCTTT.

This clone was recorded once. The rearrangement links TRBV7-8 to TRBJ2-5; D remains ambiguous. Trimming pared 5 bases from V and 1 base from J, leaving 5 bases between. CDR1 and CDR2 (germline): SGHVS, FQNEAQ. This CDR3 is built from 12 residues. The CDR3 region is CASSRIQETQYF. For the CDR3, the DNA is TGTGCCAGCAGCCGCATCCAAGAGACCCAGTACTTC. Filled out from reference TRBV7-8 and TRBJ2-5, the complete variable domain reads GAGVSQSPRYKVAKRGQDVALRCDPISGHVSLFWYQQALGQGPEFLTYFQNEAQLDKSGLPSDRFFAERPEGSVSTLKIQRTQQEDSAVYLCASSRIQETQYFGPGTRLLVL.

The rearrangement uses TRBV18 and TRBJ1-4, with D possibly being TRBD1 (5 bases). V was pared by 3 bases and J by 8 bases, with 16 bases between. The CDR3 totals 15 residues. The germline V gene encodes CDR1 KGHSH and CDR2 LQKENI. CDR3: CASSPPGLRGEKLFF. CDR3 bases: TGTGCCAGCTCACCGCCGGGGCTAAGGGGCGAAAAACTGTTTTTT.

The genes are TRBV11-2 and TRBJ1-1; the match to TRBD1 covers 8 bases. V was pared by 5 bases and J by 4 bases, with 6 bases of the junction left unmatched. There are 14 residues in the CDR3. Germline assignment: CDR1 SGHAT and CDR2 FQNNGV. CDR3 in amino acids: CASSTQGAGTEAFF. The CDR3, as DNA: TGTGCCAGCAGCACGCAGGGGGCGGGCACTGAAGCTTTCTTT.

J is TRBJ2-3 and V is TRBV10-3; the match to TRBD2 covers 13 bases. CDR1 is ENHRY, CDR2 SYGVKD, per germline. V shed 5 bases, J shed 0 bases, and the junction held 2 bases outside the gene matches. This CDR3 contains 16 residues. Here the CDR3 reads CAISPGLAGSTDTQYF. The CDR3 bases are TGTGCCATCAGTCCGGGACTAGCGGGGAGCACAGATACGCAGTATTTT.